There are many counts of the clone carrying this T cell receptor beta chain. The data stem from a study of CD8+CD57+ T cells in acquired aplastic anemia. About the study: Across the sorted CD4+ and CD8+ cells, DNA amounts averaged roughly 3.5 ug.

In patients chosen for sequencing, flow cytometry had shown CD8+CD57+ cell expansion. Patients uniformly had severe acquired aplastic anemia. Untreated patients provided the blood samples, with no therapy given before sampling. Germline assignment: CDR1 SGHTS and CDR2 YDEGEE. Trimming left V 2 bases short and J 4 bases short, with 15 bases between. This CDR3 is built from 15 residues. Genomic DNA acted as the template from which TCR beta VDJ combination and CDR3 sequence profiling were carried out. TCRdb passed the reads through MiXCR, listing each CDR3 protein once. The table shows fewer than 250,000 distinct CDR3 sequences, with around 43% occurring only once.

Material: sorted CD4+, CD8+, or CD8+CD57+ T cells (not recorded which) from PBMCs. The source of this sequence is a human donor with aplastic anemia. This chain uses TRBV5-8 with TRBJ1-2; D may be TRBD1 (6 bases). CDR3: CASSFPGAGGYGYTF. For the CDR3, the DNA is TGTGCCAGCAGCTTCCCGGGGGCGGGAGGCTATGGCTACACCTTC. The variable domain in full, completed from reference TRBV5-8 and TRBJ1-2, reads EAGVTQSPTHLIKTRGQQATLRCSPISGHTSVYWYQQALGLGLQFLLWYDEGEERNRGNFPPRFSGRQFPNYSSELNVNALELEDSALYLCASSFPGAGGYGYTFGSGTRLTVV.